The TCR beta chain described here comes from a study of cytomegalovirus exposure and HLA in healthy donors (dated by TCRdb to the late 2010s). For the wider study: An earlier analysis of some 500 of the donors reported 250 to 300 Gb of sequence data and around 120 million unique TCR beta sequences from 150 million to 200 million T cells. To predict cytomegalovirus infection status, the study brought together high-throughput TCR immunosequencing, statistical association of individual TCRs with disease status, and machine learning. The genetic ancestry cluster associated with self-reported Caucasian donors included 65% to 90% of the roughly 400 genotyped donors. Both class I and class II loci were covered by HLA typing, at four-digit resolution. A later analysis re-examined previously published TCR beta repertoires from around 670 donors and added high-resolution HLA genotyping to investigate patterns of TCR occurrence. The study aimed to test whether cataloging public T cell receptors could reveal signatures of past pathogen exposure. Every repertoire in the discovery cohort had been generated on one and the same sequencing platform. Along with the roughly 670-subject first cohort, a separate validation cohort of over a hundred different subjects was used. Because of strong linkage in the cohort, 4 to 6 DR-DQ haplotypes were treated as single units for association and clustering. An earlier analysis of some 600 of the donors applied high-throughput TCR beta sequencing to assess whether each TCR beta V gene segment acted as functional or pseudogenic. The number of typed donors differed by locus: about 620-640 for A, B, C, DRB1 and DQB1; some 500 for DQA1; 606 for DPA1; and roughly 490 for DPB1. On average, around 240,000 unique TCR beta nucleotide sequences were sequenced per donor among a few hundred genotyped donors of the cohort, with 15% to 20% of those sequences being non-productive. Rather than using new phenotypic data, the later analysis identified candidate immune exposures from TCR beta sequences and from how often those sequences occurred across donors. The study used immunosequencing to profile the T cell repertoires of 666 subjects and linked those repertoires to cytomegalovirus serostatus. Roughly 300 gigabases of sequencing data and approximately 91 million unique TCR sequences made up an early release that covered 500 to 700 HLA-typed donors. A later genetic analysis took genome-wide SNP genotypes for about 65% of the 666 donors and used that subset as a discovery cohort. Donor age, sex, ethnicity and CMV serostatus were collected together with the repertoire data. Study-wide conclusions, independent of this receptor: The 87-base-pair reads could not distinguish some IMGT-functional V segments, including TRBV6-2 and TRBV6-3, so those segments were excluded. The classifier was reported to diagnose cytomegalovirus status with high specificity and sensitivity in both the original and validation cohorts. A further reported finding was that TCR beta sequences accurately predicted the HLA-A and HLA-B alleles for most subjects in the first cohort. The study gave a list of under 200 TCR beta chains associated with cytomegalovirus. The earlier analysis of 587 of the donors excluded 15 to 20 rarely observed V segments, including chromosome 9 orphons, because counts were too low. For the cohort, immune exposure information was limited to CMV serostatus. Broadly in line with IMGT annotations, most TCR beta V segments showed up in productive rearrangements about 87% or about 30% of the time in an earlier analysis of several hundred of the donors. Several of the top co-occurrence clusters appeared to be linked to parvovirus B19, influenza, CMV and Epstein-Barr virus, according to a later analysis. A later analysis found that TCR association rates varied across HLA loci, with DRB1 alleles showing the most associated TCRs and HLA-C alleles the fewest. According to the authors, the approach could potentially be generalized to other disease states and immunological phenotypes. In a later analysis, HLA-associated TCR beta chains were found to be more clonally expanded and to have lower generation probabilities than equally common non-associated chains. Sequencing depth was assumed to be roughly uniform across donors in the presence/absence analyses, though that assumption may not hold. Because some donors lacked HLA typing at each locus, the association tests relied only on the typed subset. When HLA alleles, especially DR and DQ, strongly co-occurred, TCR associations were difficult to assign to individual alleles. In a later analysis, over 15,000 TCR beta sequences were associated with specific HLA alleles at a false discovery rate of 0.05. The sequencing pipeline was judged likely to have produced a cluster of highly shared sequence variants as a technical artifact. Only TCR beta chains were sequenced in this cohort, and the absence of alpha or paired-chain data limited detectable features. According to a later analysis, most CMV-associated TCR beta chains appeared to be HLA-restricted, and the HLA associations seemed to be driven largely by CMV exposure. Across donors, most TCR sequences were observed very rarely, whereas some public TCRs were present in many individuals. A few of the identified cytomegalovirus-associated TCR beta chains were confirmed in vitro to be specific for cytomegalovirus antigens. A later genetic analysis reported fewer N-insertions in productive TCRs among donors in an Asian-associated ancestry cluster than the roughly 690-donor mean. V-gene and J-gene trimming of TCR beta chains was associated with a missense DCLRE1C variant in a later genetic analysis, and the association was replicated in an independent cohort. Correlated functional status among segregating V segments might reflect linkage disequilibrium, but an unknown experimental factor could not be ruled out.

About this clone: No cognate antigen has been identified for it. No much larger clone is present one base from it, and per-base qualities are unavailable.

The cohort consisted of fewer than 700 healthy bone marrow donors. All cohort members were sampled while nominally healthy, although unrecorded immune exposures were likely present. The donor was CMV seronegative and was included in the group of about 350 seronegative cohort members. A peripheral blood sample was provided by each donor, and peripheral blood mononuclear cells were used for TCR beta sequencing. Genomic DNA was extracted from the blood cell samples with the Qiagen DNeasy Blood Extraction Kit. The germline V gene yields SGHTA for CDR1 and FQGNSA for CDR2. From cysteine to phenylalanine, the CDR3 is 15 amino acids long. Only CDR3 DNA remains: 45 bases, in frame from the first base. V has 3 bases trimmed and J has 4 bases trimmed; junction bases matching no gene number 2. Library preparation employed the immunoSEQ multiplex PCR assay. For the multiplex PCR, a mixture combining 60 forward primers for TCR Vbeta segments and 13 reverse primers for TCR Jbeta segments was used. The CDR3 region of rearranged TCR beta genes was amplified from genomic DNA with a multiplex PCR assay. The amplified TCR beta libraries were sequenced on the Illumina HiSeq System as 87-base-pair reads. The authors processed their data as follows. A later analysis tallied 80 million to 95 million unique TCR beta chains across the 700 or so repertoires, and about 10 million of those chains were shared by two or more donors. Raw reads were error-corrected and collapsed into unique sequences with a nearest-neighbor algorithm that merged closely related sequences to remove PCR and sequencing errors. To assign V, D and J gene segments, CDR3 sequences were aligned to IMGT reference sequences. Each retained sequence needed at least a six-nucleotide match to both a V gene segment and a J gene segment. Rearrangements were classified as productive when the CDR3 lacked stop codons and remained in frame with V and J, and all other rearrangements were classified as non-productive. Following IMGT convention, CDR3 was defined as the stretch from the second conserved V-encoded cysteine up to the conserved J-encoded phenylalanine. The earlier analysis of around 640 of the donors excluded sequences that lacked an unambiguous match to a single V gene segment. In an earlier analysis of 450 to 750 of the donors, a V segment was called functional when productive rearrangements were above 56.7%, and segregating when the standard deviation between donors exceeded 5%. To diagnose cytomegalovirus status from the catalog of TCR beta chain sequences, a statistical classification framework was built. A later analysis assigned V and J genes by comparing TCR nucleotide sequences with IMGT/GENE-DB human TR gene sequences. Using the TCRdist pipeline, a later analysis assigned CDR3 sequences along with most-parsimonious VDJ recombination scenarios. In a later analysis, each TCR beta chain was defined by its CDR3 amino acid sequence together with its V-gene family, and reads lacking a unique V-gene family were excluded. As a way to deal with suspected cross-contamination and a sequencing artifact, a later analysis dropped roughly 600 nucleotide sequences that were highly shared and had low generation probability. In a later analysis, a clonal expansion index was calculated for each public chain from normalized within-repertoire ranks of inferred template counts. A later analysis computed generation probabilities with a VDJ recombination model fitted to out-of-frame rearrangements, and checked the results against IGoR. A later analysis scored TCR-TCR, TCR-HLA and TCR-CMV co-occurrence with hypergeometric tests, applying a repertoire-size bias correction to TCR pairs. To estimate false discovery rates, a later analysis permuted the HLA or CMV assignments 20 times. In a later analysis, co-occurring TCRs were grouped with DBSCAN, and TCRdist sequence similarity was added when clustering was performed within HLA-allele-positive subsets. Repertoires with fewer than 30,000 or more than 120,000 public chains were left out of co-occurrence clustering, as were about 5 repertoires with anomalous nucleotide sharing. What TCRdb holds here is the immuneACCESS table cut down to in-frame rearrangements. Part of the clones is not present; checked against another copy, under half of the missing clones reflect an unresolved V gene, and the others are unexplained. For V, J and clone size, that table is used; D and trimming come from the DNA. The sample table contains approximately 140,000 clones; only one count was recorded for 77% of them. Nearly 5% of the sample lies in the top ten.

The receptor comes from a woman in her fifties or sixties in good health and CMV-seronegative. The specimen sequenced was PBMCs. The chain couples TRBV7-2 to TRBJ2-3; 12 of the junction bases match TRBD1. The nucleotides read TGTGCCAGCAGCTTTGGGACAGGGGGCCCAGATACGCAGTATTTT. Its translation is CASSFGTGGPDTQYF.